These 9 T cell receptor beta chains share one sample of origin, sequenced in a study of T cell responses to AZD1222 COVID-19 vaccine. Sequencing used immunoSEQ multiplex PCR; TCRdb keeps in-frame clones, though not all of them. The top ten clones hold roughly a fifth of a sample with about 79,000 clones, 70% to 90% of them seen once. The material was peripheral blood, obtained on day 0 of AZD1222 vaccination. The receptors derive from an adult in good health.

This chain connects TRBV18 to TRBJ2-7, with 9 bases lining up with TRBD1. Per germline, CDR1 KGHSH and CDR2 LQKENI. This CDR3 is built from 15 residues. The J segment lost 4 bases and the V segment lost 2 bases, leaving 6 bases of the junction unmatched. The CDR3 DNA sequence: TGTGCCAGCTCACCAGGACAGGGGAAAACTTACGAGCAGTACTTC. This encodes CASSPGQGKTYEQYF.

The chain combines TRBV18 with TRBJ1-2, with TRBD1 matching 8 bases. The trim removed 4 bases at V and 8 bases at J, leaving 6 bases unmatched. Germline CDR1 and CDR2: KGHSH and LQKENI. The CDR3 extends over 13 amino acids. In DNA, the CDR3 is TGTGCCAGCTCACTGACAGGGGAGGAAGGCTACACCTTC. Translating it yields CASSLTGEEGYTF.

A word on this clone: This specimen includes other DNA sequences encoding the same CDR3. The V and J genes are TRBV28 and TRBJ2-2; perhaps TRBD1 as D (6 bases). With 5 bases removed from V and 1 base from J, the gap between germline ends came to 8 bases. Germline V gives CDR1 MDHEN, CDR2 SYDVKM. The length of the CDR3 is 14 residues. CDR3 loop: CASSRGGNTGELFF. The CDR3 bases are TGTGCCAGCAGTCGAGGGGGGAACACCGGGGAGCTGTTTTTT.

This clone was found once. DNA for the CDR3: TGTGCCTGGAGTGTTCTTAGCGGGAGTTTCGCCGGGGAGCTGTTTTTT. Its protein is CAWSVLSGSFAGELFF. V is TRBV30 and J is TRBJ2-2; 9 nucleotides match TRBD2. V shed 0 bases and J 6 bases; nucleotides not matched to a gene: 8. This CDR3 contains 16 residues. CDR1 and CDR2 from the germline V gene are GTSNPN and SVGIG (reference sequence).

The chain joins TRBV3-1 (or the pseudogene TRBV3-2) to TRBJ1-1, with a possible D match to TRBD1 (5 bases). The germline V gene has CDR1 LGHDT and CDR2 YNNKEL (reference sequence). Trimming removed 1 base from V and 5 bases from J, with 11 bases in between. This CDR3 has 14 residues. This CDR3 is CASSQARGLTEAFF. Here the CDR3 DNA reads TGTGCCAGCAGCCAAGCTCGGGGCTTAACTGAAGCTTTCTTT.

This chain uses TRBV6-5 with TRBJ2-1; 15 bases line up with TRBD2. This CDR3 spans 16 amino acids. The germline V gene encodes CDR1 MNHEY and CDR2 SVGAGI. Trimming at V came to 2 bases and at J to 9 bases, leaving 5 bases not matched to a gene. The CDR3 sequence is CASSYDGTSGGFEQFF. As DNA, the CDR3 is TGTGCCAGCAGTTACGACGGGACTAGCGGGGGGTTTGAGCAGTTCTTC.

In this sample, this clone turned up a few times. The chain employs TRBV19 and TRBJ2-5; D might be TRBD2 (5 bases). Germline V gives CDR1 LNHDA, CDR2 SQIVND (reference sequence). This CDR3 comprises 15 residues. Trimming took off 1 base at V and 6 bases at J, with 15 bases between the two ends. Here the CDR3 reads CASSIGGETIKTQYF. The CDR3 nucleotides are TGTGCCAGTAGTATAGGGGGAGAGACAATAAAGACCCAGTACTTC.

The genes are TRBV18 and TRBJ1-3; weak D call: TRBD1 (6 bases). The germline V gene has CDR1 KGHSH and CDR2 LQKENI. The length of the CDR3 is 17 residues. Trimming left V 3 bases short and J 0 bases short, with 15 bases between. The chain's CDR3 is CASSPLQGTSSGNTIYF. The CDR3, as DNA: TGTGCCAGCTCACCGCTACAGGGAACAAGCTCTGGAAACACCATATATTTT.

The chain combines TRBV23-1 with TRBJ1-4, with D uncertain. TRBV23-1 is flagged as an ORF with uncertain function. Trimming took off 0 bases at V and 7 bases at J, with 6 bases between the two ends. The CDR3 consists of 13 residues. CDR3 region: CASSQSMGEKLFF. The CDR3 DNA sequence: TGCGCCAGCAGTCAATCTATGGGTGAAAAACTGTTTTTT.